This T cell receptor (beta chain) originates from a study of CD8 T cells in ankylosing spondylitis. Germline V CDR1 and CDR2: DFQATT, SNEGSKA (reference sequence). The CDR3 is 11 residues long. The V and J ends lost 4 bases and 6 bases respectively, with 7 bases between them. A single record per CDR3 protein comes from TCRdb applying MiXCR to the 5' RACE reads. The sample contains around 230,000 distinct CDR3 sequences, approximately 9% of which appear only once. This clonotype was recorded many times. Sequencing input: blood, either unsorted or a sorted T cell fraction (not recorded which). This sequence originates from a male donor with ankylosing spondylitis or in good health (not recorded which). The chain employs TRBV20-1 and TRBJ2-1, with TRBD1 as a possible D gene (5 bases). CDR3 residues: CSATGSNEQFF. CDR3 sequence (DNA): TGCAGTGCTACAGGGTCCAATGAGCAGTTCTTC.